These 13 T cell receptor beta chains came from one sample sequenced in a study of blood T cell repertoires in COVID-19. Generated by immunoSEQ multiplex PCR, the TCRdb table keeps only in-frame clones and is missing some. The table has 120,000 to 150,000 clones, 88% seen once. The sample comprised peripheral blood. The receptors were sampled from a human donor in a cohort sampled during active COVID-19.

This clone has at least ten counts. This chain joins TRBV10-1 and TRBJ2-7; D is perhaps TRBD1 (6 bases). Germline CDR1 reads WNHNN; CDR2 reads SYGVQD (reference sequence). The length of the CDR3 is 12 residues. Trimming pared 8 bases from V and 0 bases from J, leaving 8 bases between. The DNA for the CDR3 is TGCGCCAGCGGGGACACCTCCTACGAGCAGTACTTC. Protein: CASGDTSYEQYF.

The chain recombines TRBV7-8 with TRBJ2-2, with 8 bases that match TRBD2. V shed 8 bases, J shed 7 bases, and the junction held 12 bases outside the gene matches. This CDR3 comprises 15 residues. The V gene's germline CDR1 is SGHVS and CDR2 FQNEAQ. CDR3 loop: CASAPNPSGGGELFF. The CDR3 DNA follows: TGTGCCAGCGCACCCAACCCGAGCGGGGGCGGGGAGCTGTTTTTT.

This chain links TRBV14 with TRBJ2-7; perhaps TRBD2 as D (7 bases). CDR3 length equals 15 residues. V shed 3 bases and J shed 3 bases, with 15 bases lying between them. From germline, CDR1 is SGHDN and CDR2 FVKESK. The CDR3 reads CASSQRGGMFYEQYF. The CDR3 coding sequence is TGTGCCAGCAGCCAGAGGGGGGGGATGTTCTACGAGCAGTACTTC.

The CDR3 DNA follows: TGTGCCACCATGCCGGCAACTACGAACACCGGGGAGCTGTTTTTT. This translates into CATMPATTNTGELFF. V is TRBV10-3 and J is TRBJ2-2; D gene uncertain. Germline V gives CDR1 ENHRY, CDR2 SYGVKD. V was shortened by 10 bases and J by 0 bases, with 15 bases between the two germline ends. The CDR3 has 15 residues.

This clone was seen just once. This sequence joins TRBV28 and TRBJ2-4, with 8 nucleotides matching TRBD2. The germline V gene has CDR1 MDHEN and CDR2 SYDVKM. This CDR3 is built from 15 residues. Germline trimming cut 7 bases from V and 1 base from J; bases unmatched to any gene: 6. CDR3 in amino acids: CASNPREGAKNIQYF. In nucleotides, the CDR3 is TGTGCCAGCAACCCTCGGGAGGGTGCCAAAAACATTCAGTACTTC.

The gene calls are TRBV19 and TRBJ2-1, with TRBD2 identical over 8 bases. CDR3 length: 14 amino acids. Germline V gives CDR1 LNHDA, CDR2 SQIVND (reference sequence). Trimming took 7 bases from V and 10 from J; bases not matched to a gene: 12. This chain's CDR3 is CASTASGSFSEQFF. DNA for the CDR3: TGTGCCAGTACCGCTAGCGGGTCCTTCTCCGAGCAGTTCTTC.

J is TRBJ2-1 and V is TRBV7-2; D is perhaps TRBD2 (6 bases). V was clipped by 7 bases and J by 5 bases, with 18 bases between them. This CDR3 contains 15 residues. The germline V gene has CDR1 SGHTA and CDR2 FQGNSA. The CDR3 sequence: CASTVQAGSDNEQFF. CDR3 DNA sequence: TGTGCCAGCACCGTACAGGCGGGGTCTGACAATGAGCAGTTCTTC.

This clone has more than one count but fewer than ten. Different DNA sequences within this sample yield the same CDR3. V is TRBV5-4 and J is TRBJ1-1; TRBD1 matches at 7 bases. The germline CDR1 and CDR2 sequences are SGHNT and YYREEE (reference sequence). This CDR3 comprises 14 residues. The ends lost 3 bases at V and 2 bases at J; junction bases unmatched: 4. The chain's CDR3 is CASSSRDRNTEAFF. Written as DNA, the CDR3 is TGTGCCAGCAGCTCTCGGGACAGAAACACTGAAGCTTTCTTT.

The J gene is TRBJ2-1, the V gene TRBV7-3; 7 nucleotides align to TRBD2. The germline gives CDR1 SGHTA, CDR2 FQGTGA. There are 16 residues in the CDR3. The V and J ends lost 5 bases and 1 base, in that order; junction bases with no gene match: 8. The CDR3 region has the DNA TGTGCCAGCAGCCGATGGGGCGGGGGTTCCTACAATGAGCAGTTCTTC. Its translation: CASSRWGGGSYNEQFF.

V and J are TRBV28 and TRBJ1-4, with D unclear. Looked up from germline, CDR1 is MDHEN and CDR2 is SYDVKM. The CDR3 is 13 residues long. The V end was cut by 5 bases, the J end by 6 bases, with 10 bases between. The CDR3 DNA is TGTGCCAGCAGTCCCCCCCCGGATGAAAAACTGTTTTTT. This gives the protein CASSPPPDEKLFF.

DNA for the CDR3: TGTGCCAGTAGTATTGGACTCCCACCCTCCTACAATGAGCAGTTCTTC. It yields the protein CASSIGLPPSYNEQFF. The V call is TRBV19, the J call TRBJ2-1; possibly TRBD2 for D (5 bases). The length of the CDR3 is 16 residues. Trimming pared 3 bases from V and 0 bases from J, leaving 12 bases between. Germline-derived CDR1 and CDR2 are LNHDA and SQIVND (reference sequence).

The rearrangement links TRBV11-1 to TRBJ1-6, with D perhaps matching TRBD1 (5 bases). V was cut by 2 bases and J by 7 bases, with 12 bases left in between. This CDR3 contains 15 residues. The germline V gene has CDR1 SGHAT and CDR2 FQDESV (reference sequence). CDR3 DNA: TGTGCCAGCAGCTTACAGACAGTCGGCAATTCACCCCTCCACTTT. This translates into CASSLQTVGNSPLHF.

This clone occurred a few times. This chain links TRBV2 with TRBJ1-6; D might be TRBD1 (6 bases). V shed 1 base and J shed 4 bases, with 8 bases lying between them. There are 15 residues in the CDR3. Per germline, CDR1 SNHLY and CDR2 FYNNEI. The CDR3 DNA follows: TGTGCCAGCAGTGAAGGGACAGCTTATAATTCACCCCTCCACTTT. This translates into CASSEGTAYNSPLHF.